What follows are 29 T cell receptor beta chains derived from one specimen sequenced in a study of cytomegalovirus exposure and HLA in healthy donors. The PCR had 60 Vbeta and 13 Jbeta primers. The repertoire was sequenced with immunoSEQ multiplex PCR; TCRdb's copy has only in-frame clones and lacks some. The sample includes roughly 170,000 clones, roughly 78% of them seen just once. Material for sequencing was PBMCs. These receptors all stem from a woman aged 50 to 60 in good health and CMV-seropositive.

The chain joins TRBV7-9 to TRBJ1-5; a possible D gene is TRBD1 (6 bases). Germline loops: CDR1 SEHNR, CDR2 FQNEAQ (reference sequence). There are 15 residues in the CDR3. The V end lost 1 base, the J end lost 4 bases, and 11 bases lay between the germline ends. The CDR3 DNA reads TGTGCCAGCAGCTTAGGGATGGACAGAAATCAGCCCCAGCATTTT. This encodes CASSLGMDRNQPQHF.

The CDR3 region is CASSLGPGTASYGYTF. CDR3 sequence (DNA): TGTGCCAGCAGCTTAGGACCCGGGACAGCTTCTTATGGCTACACCTTC. The V call is TRBV7-9, the J call TRBJ1-2; TRBD1 matches 7 bases. CDR1 and CDR2 from the germline V gene are SEHNR and FQNEAQ (reference sequence). J was trimmed by 5 bases and V by 1 base; bases with no gene match: 10. The CDR3 loop spans 16 amino acids.

The gene calls are TRBV7-6 and TRBJ2-7; D possibly corresponds to TRBD2 (5 bases). V was pared by 4 bases and J by 3 bases, with 7 bases between. Germline V gene sequence: CDR1 SGHVS, CDR2 FNYEAQ. The CDR3 contains 12 residues. CDR3 loop: CASSSRDYEQYF. CDR3 nucleotides: TGTGCCAGCAGCTCCCGGGACTACGAGCAGTACTTC.

This clone was picked up a small number of times. This chain connects TRBV11-2 to TRBJ2-1; no definite D call. The CDR3 runs 15 residues. Germline values: CDR1 SGHAT, CDR2 FQNNGV. V lost 0 bases, J lost 0 bases, and 6 bases lay in between. CDR3 bases: TGTGCCAGCAGCTTAGAATCCAGCTCCTACAATGAGCAGTTCTTC. Its translation is CASSLESSSYNEQFF.

The V gene is TRBV4-1, the J gene TRBJ2-7, with no clear D. This CDR3 has 13 amino acids. The V end lost 0 bases, the J end lost 7 bases, and 10 bases lay between the germline ends. CDR1 and CDR2 (germline): MGHRA, YSYEKL. The CDR3 spells CASSQDDGLEQYF. Written as DNA, the CDR3 is TGCGCCAGCAGCCAAGATGACGGGTTAGAGCAGTACTTC.

In its sample, this clone was seen a few times. The chain has TRBV15 and TRBJ2-2, with D possibly TRBD2 on 5 matching bases. The CDR3 has 14 residues. The germline CDR1 and CDR2 sequences are LNHNV and YYDKDF (reference sequence). V lost 5 bases and J lost 4, with 11 bases in between. Here the CDR3 reads CATSSKRGTGELFF. The DNA for the CDR3 is TGTGCCACCAGCTCTAAACGGGGCACCGGGGAGCTGTTTTTT.

The chain recombines TRBV11-1 with TRBJ1-6; weak D call: TRBD1 (5 bases). The length of the CDR3 is 14 residues. V was pared by 3 bases and J by 8 bases, with 11 bases between. Germline assignment: CDR1 SGHAT and CDR2 FQDESV (reference sequence). For the CDR3, the DNA is TGTGCCAGCAGCTTCGGCCTAGGGGATTCACCCCTCCACTTT. It encodes CASSFGLGDSPLHF.

CDR3 sequence: CSVAEAFF. The CDR3 region has the DNA TGCAGCGTTGCAGAAGCTTTCTTT. The genes are TRBV29-1 and TRBJ1-1; no clear D. Trimming stripped 4 bases from V and 8 bases from J, with 2 bases between. CDR1 and CDR2 (germline): SQVTM, ANQGSEA. CDR3 length equals 8 residues.

This clone is medium-sized within its sample. The V gene is TRBV5-6, the J gene TRBJ1-2; D perhaps matches TRBD1 (6 bases). The V end was cut by 4 bases, the J end by 5 bases, with 18 bases between. Germline CDR1 and CDR2: SGHDT and YYEEEE. The CDR3 extends over 15 amino acids. CDR3 in amino acids: CASSPRQTGVYGYTF. The CDR3 nucleotides are TGTGCCAGCAGCCCAAGACAGACAGGAGTTTATGGCTACACCTTC.

The V call is TRBV4-1, the J call TRBJ2-7; the match to TRBD1 covers 7 bases. Germline CDR1 and CDR2: MGHRA and YSYEKL. This CDR3 contains 14 residues. Trimming removed 4 bases from V and 5 bases from J; junction bases left unmatched: 8. The CDR3 DNA reads TGCGCCAGCAGCCGGCTGAGGGGGCTCGACGAGCAGTACTTC. The encoded protein is CASSRLRGLDEQYF.

This clone was seen only a few times. The chain has TRBV6-6 and TRBJ2-7; tentative D call: TRBD1 (6 bases). CDR1 is MNHNY, CDR2 SVGAGI, per germline (reference sequence). The length of the CDR3 is 14 residues. The V and J ends lost 2 bases and 1 base respectively, with 9 bases between them. The CDR3 coding sequence is TGTGCCAGCAGTTACACCGGACAGTCCTACGAGCAGTACTTC. It translates to CASSYTGQSYEQYF.

The chain employs TRBV5-4 and TRBJ2-2; D ambiguous. V was trimmed by 1 base and J by 1 base, leaving 11 bases between them. This CDR3 contains 16 residues. Germline-derived CDR1 and CDR2 are SGHNT and YYREEE (reference sequence). DNA of the CDR3: TGTGCCAGCAGCTTGAGACTGACTCTGAACACCGGGGAGCTGTTTTTT. Translating it yields CASSLRLTLNTGELFF.

This clone was recorded a few times. The genes are TRBV18 and TRBJ1-6; TRBD1 is a possible D gene (6 bases). The CDR3 totals 14 residues. V lost 6 bases to trimming and J lost 7 bases, with 13 bases between them. Germline lookup yields CDR1 KGHSH and CDR2 LQKENI. The CDR3 region has the DNA TGTGCCAGCTCTCTACAGGGTGAGAATTCACCCCTCCACTTT. It is translated as CASSLQGENSPLHF.

The sample holds a few counts of this clone. The chain has TRBV5-5 and TRBJ1-6; no definite D call. The V and J ends lost 1 base and 8 bases respectively, with 10 bases between them. Germline assignment: CDR1 SGHKS and CDR2 YYEKEE (reference sequence). This CDR3 spans 14 amino acids. The CDR3 DNA reads TGTGCCAGCAGCTTGAACCCGAGGGATTCACCCCTCCACTTT. Amino acids: CASSLNPRDSPLHF.

This clone was found a few times. The same CDR3 also results from other DNA sequences found in this sample. V usage is TRBV9 and J usage is TRBJ2-3; no definite D call. Trimming stripped 1 base from V and 3 bases from J, with 6 bases between. CDR3 size: 13 residues. Germline assignment: CDR1 SGDLS and CDR2 YYNGEE. This CDR3 is CASSVSVTDTQYF. The CDR3, as DNA: TGTGCCAGCAGCGTATCCGTAACAGATACGCAGTATTTT.

The rearrangement uses TRBV7-3 and TRBJ2-3; the match to TRBD1 covers 9 bases. The CDR3 loop spans 14 amino acids. Germline-derived CDR1 and CDR2 are SGHTA and FQGTGA. After removal of 5 bases from V and 7 bases from J, the junction contained 7 bases not matched to a gene. As DNA, the CDR3 is TGTGCCAGCAGCCCCGGGACAGGGTCGAATACGCAGTATTTT. Encoded protein: CASSPGTGSNTQYF.

The chain uses TRBV21-1 and TRBJ2-3; the table's D gene call, TRBD2, was not cross checked with the DNA. TRBV21-1 is termed a pseudogene. The CDR3 runs 16 residues. CDR3 in DNA: TGTGCCAGCAGCGAGCTAGCGGGGGCCCGCACAGATACGCAGTATTTT. This codes for CASSELAGARTDTQYF.

The chain couples TRBV20-1 to TRBJ1-4; D remains ambiguous. Between the trimmed V and J ends, which lost 1 base and 7 bases, there was a span of 4 bases. The CDR3 is made up of 11 amino acids. Germline assignment: CDR1 DFQATT and CDR2 SNEGSKA (reference sequence). In DNA, the CDR3 is TGCAGTGCTAGAGTAGTTGAAAAACTGTTTTTT. This translates into CSARVVEKLFF.

CDR3 region: CASSERTDYGYTF. The DNA of the CDR3 is TGTGCCAGCAGTGAAAGGACAGACTATGGCTACACCTTC. This sequence joins TRBV6-5 and TRBJ1-2, with D perhaps matching TRBD1 (6 bases). Trimming shortened V by 5 bases and J by 3 bases, and 10 bases separated the two germline ends. Germline CDR1 is MNHEY and CDR2 is SVGAGI. The CDR3 runs to 13 residues.

The chain links TRBV30 to TRBJ2-7; TRBD2 matches 12 bases. Germline V gene lookup returns CDR1 GTSNPN and CDR2 SVGIG (reference sequence). V shed 2 bases and J 6 bases; nucleotides not matched to a gene: 2. This CDR3 comprises 13 residues. CDR3 coding DNA: TGTGCCTGGAGTTCGACTAGCGGGGGCGAGCAGTACTTC. Translation gives CAWSSTSGGEQYF.

The V and J genes are TRBV6-5 and TRBJ1-2; 8 bases fit TRBD1. The V gene end was trimmed by 7 bases and the J gene end by 2 bases; junction bases not matched to a gene: 3. CDR3 length: 13 amino acids. The germline V gene encodes CDR1 MNHEY and CDR2 SVGAGI. The CDR3 nucleotides read TGTGCCAGCACATGGGACAGGAACTATGGCTACACCTTC. Its translation is CASTWDRNYGYTF.

In its sample, this clone was seen a few times. The J gene is TRBJ2-7, the V gene TRBV7-3; the D gene is possibly TRBD2 (5 bases). Germline V lookup: CDR1 SGHTA, CDR2 FQGTGA. V lost 2 bases, J lost 0 bases, and 11 bases lay in between. The length of the CDR3 is 15 residues. CDR3 DNA: TGTGCCAGCAGCTTAGGACTTGGGTCCTCCTACGAGCAGTACTTC. It translates to CASSLGLGSSYEQYF. Filled out from reference TRBV7-3 and TRBJ2-7, the complete variable domain reads GAGVSQTPSNKVTEKGKYVELRCDPISGHTALYWYRQSLGQGPEFLIYFQGTGAADDSGLPNDRFFAVRPEGSVSTLKIQRTERGDSAVYLCASSLGLGSSYEQYFGPGTRLTVT.

The chain couples TRBV6-5 to TRBJ1-2; D may be TRBD1 (5 bases). CDR3 length: 12 amino acids. CDR1 MNHEY and CDR2 SVGAGI come from the germline V gene. Between the trimmed V and J ends, which lost 7 bases and 7 bases, there was a span of 13 bases. This chain's CDR3 is CASTQGRGGYTF. DNA for the CDR3: TGTGCCAGCACCCAGGGTAGAGGTGGCTACACCTTC.

This rearrangement joins TRBV7-9 to TRBJ2-2; weak D call: TRBD1 (8 bases). Trimming stripped 5 bases from V and 2 bases from J, with 18 bases between. From germline, CDR1 is SEHNR and CDR2 FQNEAQ (reference sequence). The CDR3 loop spans 17 amino acids. This CDR3 is CASSPPTGGGNTGELFF. CDR3 bases: TGTGCCAGCAGCCCCCCAACAGGGGGGGGCAACACCGGGGAGCTGTTTTTT. Combining the CDR3 with reference TRBV7-9 and TRBJ2-2 gives the whole variable domain DTGVSQNPRHKITKRGQNVTFRCDPISEHNRLYWYRQTLGQGPEFLTYFQNEAQLEKSRLLSDRFSAERPKGSFSTLEIQRTEQGDSAMYLCASSPPTGGGNTGELFFGEGSRLTVL.

The chain couples TRBV12-5 to TRBJ1-5, with a tentative D call TRBD1 (5 bases). Trimming pared 7 bases from V and 2 bases from J, leaving 15 bases between. Germline CDR1 LGHNT, CDR2 FRNRAP. The CDR3 loop spans 15 amino acids. The CDR3 loop is CASAPGGSGNQPQHF. As DNA, the CDR3 is TGTGCTAGTGCCCCGGGGGGTAGTGGCAATCAGCCCCAGCATTTT.

This clone showed up just once. The chain joins TRBV2 to TRBJ2-3; 11 bases are shared with TRBD2. The CDR3 length is 18 residues. V lost 6 bases to trimming and J lost 7 bases; unmatched junction nucleotides: 18. Germline values: CDR1 SNHLY, CDR2 FYNNEI. CDR3: CASRLGSGGAGARYTQYF. The CDR3 DNA reads as TGTGCCAGCAGGTTGGGTAGCGGGGGGGCCGGTGCCCGATATACGCAGTATTTT.

V and J are TRBV2 and TRBJ1-4; D uncertain. Trimming stripped 7 bases from V and 1 base from J, with 10 bases between. Per germline, CDR1 SNHLY and CDR2 FYNNEI. The CDR3 is 14 residues long. This CDR3 is CASTAGGTNEKLFF. The DNA of the CDR3 is TGTGCCAGCACAGCGGGTGGAACTAATGAAAAACTGTTTTTT.

The V call is TRBV5-5, the J call TRBJ2-7; a weak D match, TRBD1 (5 bases). This CDR3 region has 14 residues. Germline V gene sequence: CDR1 SGHKS, CDR2 YYEKEE (reference sequence). Trimming removed 2 bases from V and 1 base from J, with 10 bases in between. The CDR3 spells CASSFDRPSYEQYF. CDR3 nucleotide sequence: TGTGCCAGCAGCTTTGACAGACCATCCTACGAGCAGTACTTC.

The chain recombines TRBV7-9 with TRBJ1-5, with TRBD1 identical over 9 bases. Germline CDR1 reads SEHNR; CDR2 reads FQNEAQ (reference sequence). With V trimmed by 5 bases and J by 7 bases, 6 bases remained unmatched. This CDR3 has 14 residues. The CDR3 bases are TGTGCCAGCAGCGTACAGGGGGCACGGCAGCCCCAGCATTTT. Translation gives CASSVQGARQPQHF.